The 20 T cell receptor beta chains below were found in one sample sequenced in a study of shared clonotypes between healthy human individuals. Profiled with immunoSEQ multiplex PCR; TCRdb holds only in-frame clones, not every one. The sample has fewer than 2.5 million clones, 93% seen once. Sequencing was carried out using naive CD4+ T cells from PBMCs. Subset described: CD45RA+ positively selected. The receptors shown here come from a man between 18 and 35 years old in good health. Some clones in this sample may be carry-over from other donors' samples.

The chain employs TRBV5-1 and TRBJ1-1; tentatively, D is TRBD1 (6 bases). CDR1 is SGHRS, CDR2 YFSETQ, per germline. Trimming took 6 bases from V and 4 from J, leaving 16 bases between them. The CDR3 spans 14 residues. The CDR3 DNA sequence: TGCGCCAGCACGGTACCGGGGGGCTCCACTGAAGCTTTCTTT. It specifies CASTVPGGSTEAFF.

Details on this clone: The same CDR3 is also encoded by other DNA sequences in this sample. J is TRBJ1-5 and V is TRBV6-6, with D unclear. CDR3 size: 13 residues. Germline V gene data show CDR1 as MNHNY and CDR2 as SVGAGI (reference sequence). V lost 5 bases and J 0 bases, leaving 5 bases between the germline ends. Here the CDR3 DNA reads TGTGCCAGCAGTCTACGTAGCAATCAGCCCCAGCATTTT. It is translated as CASSLRSNQPQHF.

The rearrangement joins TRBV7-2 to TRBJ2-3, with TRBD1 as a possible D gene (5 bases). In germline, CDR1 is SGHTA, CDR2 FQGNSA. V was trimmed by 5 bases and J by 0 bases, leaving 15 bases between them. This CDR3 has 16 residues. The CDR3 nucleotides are TGTGCCAGCAGCCCCGGCGCGGACACTAGCACAGATACGCAGTATTTT. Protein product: CASSPGADTSTDTQYF.

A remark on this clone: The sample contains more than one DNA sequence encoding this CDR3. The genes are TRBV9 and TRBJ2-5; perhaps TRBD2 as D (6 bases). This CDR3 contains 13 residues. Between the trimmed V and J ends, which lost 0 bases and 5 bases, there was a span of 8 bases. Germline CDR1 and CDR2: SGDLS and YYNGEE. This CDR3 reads CASSVAGGETQYF. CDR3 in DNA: TGTGCCAGCAGCGTAGCTGGGGGGGAGACCCAGTACTTC. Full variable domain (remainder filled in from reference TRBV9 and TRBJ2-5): DSGVTQTPKHLITATGQRVTLRCSPRSGDLSVYWYQQSLDQGLQFLIQYYNGEERAKGNILERFSAQQFPDLHSELNLSSLELGDSALYFCASSVAGGETQYFGPGTRLLVL.

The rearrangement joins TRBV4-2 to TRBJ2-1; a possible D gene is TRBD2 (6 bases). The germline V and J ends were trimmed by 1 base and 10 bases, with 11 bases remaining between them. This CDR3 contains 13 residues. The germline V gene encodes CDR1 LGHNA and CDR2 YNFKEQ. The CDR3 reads CASSQGDRGEQFF. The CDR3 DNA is TGTGCCAGCAGCCAAGGGGACCGGGGGGAGCAGTTCTTC.

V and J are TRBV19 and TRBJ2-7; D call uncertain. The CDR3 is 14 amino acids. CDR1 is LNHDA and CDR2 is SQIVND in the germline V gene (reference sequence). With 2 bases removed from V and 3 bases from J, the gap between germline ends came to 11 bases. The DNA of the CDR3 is TGTGCCAGTAGTATACATCAACCGGACTACGAGCAGTACTTC. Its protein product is CASSIHQPDYEQYF.

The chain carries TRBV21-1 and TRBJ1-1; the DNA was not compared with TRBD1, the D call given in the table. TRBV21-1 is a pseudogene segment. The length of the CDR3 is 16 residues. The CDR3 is CASSKEARVLNTEAFF. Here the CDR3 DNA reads TGTGCCAGCAGCAAAGAAGCCAGGGTTTTGAACACTGAAGCTTTCTTT.

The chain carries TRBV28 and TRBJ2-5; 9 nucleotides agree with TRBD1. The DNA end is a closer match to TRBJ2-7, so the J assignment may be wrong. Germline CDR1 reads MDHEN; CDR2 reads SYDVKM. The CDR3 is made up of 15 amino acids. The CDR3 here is CASSLPDRGVYEQYF. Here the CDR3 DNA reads TGTGCCAGCAGTTTACCGGACAGGGGTGTCTACGAGCAGTACTTC.

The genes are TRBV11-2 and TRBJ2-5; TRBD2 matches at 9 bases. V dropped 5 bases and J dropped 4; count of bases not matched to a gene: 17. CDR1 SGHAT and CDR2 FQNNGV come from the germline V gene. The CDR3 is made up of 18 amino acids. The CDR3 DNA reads TGTGCCAGCAGCCCCCGGGGTGTAGTAGCGGGAGTGGTAGAGACCCAGTACTTC. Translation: CASSPRGVVAGVVETQYF.

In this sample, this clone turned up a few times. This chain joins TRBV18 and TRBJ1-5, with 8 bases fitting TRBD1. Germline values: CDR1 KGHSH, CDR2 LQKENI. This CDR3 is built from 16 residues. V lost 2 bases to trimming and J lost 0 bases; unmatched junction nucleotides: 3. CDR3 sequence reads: CASSPNTGGSNQPQHF. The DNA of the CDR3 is TGTGCCAGCTCACCAAATACAGGGGGTAGCAATCAGCCCCAGCATTTT.

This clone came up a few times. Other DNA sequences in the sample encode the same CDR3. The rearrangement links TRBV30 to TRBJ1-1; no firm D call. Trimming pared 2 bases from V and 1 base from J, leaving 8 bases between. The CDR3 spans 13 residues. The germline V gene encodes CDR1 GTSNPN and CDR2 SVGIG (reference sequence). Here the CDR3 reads CAWSRQGNTEAFF. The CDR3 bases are TGTGCCTGGAGTCGTCAAGGGAACACTGAAGCTTTCTTT.

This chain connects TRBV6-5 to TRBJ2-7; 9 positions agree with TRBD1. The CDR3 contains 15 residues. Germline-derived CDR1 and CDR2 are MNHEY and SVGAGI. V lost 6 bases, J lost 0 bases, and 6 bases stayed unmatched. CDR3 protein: CASRRGGQGSYEQYF. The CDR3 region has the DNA TGTGCCAGCAGACGCGGGGGACAGGGCTCCTACGAGCAGTACTTC.

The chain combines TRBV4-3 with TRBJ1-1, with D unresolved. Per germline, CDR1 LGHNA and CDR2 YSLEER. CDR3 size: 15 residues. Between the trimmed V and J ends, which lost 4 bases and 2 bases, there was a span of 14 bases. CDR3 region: CASSLHQSANTEAFF. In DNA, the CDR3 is TGCGCCAGCAGCCTCCACCAGTCAGCTAACACTGAAGCTTTCTTT.

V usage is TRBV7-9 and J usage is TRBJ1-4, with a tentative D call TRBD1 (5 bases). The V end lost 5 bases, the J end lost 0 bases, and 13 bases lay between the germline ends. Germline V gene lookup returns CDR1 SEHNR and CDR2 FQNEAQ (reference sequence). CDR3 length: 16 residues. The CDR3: CASSLVVGPTNEKLFF. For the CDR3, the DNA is TGTGCCAGCAGCCTCGTTGTGGGACCAACTAATGAAAAACTGTTTTTT.

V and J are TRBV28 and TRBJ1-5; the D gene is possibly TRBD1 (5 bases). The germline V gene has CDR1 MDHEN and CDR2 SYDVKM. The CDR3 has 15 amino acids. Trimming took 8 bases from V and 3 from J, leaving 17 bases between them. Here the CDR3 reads CASFPRGTYNQPQHF. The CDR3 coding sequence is TGTGCCAGCTTCCCTCGAGGGACGTACAATCAGCCCCAGCATTTT.

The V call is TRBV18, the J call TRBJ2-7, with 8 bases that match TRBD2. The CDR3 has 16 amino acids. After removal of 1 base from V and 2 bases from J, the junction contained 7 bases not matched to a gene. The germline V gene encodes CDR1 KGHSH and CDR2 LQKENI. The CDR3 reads CASSPRLSGSPYEQYF. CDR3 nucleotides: TGTGCCAGCTCACCACGTTTAAGCGGGAGTCCCTACGAGCAGTACTTC.

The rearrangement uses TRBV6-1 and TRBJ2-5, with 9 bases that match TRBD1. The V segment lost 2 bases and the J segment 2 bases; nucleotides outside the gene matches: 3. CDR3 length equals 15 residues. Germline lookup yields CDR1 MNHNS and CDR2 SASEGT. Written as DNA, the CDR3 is TGTGCCAGCAGTGAAATTGGGACAGGGCAAGAGACCCAGTACTTC. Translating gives CASSEIGTGQETQYF.

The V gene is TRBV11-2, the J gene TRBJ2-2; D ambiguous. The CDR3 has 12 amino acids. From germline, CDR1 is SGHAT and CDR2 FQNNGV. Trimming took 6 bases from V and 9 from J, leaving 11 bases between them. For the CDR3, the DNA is TGTGCCAGCAGGTTGGAGTGGTGGGAGCTGTTTTTT. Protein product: CASRLEWWELFF.

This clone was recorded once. In DNA form, the CDR3 reads TGTGCCAGCAGCCTCCGGGGGGCGGAAACGCAAGAGACCCAGTACTTC. Translation gives CASSLRGAETQETQYF. The chain recombines TRBV11-3 with TRBJ2-5, with a tentative D call TRBD2 (7 bases). Trimming shortened V by 5 bases and J by 2 bases, and 18 bases separated the two germline ends. The CDR3 is made up of 16 amino acids. Germline V gene data show CDR1 as SGHNT and CDR2 as YENEEA.

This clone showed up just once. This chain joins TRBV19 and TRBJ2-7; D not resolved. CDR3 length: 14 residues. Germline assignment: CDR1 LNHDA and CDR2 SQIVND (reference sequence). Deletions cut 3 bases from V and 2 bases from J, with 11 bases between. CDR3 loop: CASSMWVGPYEQYF. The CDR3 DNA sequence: TGTGCCAGTAGTATGTGGGTCGGTCCCTACGAGCAGTACTTC.